The 15 T cell receptor beta chains below all came from one sample that was sequenced in a study of blood T cell repertoires in COVID-19. Some clones are missing from TCRdb's copy, which holds only in-frame ones; the method was immunoSEQ multiplex PCR. There are approximately 200,000 clones in the sample; roughly four fifths occur only once, and under 10% lies in the top ten. Sequencing was performed on peripheral blood. These receptors were taken from a woman aged 80 or older with COVID-19, enrolled during active disease.

The chain carries TRBV5-1 and TRBJ1-2; D is perhaps TRBD1 (5 bases). CDR3 length: 14 amino acids. CDR1 SGHRS and CDR2 YFSETQ come from the germline V gene. Trimming stripped 3 bases from V and 7 bases from J, with 16 bases between. CDR3 sequence reads: CASSSVDSGGGYTF. CDR3 coding DNA: TGCGCCAGCAGCTCCGTTGACAGTGGCGGTGGCTACACCTTC.

The V call is TRBV18, the J call TRBJ1-1; no reliable D call. CDR1 and CDR2 (germline): KGHSH, LQKENI. Trimming removed 4 bases from V and 7 bases from J, with 7 bases in between. The CDR3 consists of 11 residues. CDR3: CASSHRSEAFF. In DNA, the CDR3 is TGTGCCAGCTCACACCGCAGTGAAGCTTTCTTT.

The rearrangement links TRBV11-1 to TRBJ2-5, with 10 bases lining up with TRBD2. This CDR3 contains 16 residues. Germline CDR1 is SGHAT and CDR2 is FQDESV (reference sequence). Losses at the gene ends were 2 bases for V and 5 bases for J; bases not matched to a gene: 8. CDR3 bases: TGTGCCAGCAGCTTAACGCTAGCGGGGGCTCAGGAGACCCAGTACTTC. Translation gives CASSLTLAGAQETQYF.

The chain joins TRBV6-5 to TRBJ1-1, with a tentative D call TRBD1 (5 bases). CDR1 and CDR2 from the germline V gene are MNHEY and SVGAGI. The CDR3 sequence is 13 residues long. V lost 7 bases, J lost 4 bases, and 13 bases lay in between. CDR3 sequence: CASITPGGTEAFF. Here the CDR3 DNA reads TGTGCCAGCATCACCCCCGGGGGCACTGAAGCTTTCTTT.

In DNA form, the CDR3 reads TGTGCCAGCAGCCGCCAGGTGGGGGGAGATACGCAGTATTTT. Amino acid sequence: CASSRQVGGDTQYF. V is TRBV28 and J is TRBJ2-3, with D perhaps matching TRBD2 (6 bases). The germline V gene has CDR1 MDHEN and CDR2 SYDVKM. Trimming took 6 bases from V and 5 from J, leaving 15 bases between them. This CDR3 has 14 amino acids.

The rearrangement joins TRBV11-3 to TRBJ2-3; 9 bases match TRBD2. CDR3 length equals 17 residues. From germline, CDR1 is SGHNT and CDR2 YENEEA. The V and J ends lost 4 bases and 0 bases, in that order; junction bases with no gene match: 8. The CDR3 loop reads CASSSVGTSPSTDTQYF. CDR3 DNA sequence: TGTGCCAGCAGCTCCGTCGGGACTAGCCCTAGCACAGATACGCAGTATTTT. Based on the CDR3 plus reference TRBV11-3 and TRBJ2-3, the full variable domain is EAGVVQSPRYKIIEKKQPVAFWCNPISGHNTLYWYLQNLGQGPELLIRYENEEAVDDSQLPKDRFSAERLKGVDSTLKIQPAELGDSAVYLCASSSVGTSPSTDTQYFGPGTRLTVL.

CDR3 DNA: TGTGCCAGCAGTTACCAGTCGGGTTATGGCTACACCTTC. Protein: CASSYQSGYGYTF. This sequence joins TRBV6-6 and TRBJ1-2; D is ambiguous. The CDR3 is made up of 13 amino acids. The V end was cut by 2 bases, the J end by 5 bases, with 9 bases between. Per the germline V gene, CDR1 is MNHNY and CDR2 is SVGAGI (reference sequence).

The rearrangement uses TRBV2 and TRBJ1-2; tentatively, D is TRBD1 (5 bases). CDR3 length equals 13 residues. Germline V gene sequence: CDR1 SNHLY, CDR2 FYNNEI. V lost 4 bases and J lost 8, with 14 bases in between. This CDR3 reads CASSAGGPGGYTF. The DNA for the CDR3 is TGTGCCAGCAGTGCGGGGGGTCCAGGGGGCTACACCTTC.

This chain connects TRBV5-1 to TRBJ2-3; possibly TRBD2 for D (5 bases). The V gene's germline CDR1 is SGHRS and CDR2 YFSETQ. V lost 3 bases to trimming and J lost 2 bases, with 13 bases between them. CDR3 length: 15 residues. CDR3 protein: CASSSRTDATDTQYF. For the CDR3, the DNA is TGCGCCAGCAGCTCAAGGACTGATGCCACAGATACGCAGTATTTT. Full variable domain (missing parts from reference TRBV5-1 and TRBJ2-3): KAGVTQTPRYLIKTRGQQVTLSCSPISGHRSVSWYQQTPGQGLQFLFEYFSETQRNKGNFPGRFSGRQFSNSRSEMNVSTLELGDSALYLCASSSRTDATDTQYFGPGTRLTVL.

This clone appeared a single time. This sequence joins TRBV5-1 and TRBJ1-1; a possible D gene is TRBD1 (6 bases). Germline loops: CDR1 SGHRS, CDR2 YFSETQ. V was pared by 0 bases and J by 0 bases, with 9 bases between. The CDR3 contains 15 residues. CDR3: CASSLGDTLNTEAFF. CDR3 DNA sequence: TGCGCCAGCAGCTTGGGGGACACCTTGAACACTGAAGCTTTCTTT.

V gene TRBV29-1 combines with J gene TRBJ2-7; 8 bases line up with TRBD1. Losses at the gene ends were 7 bases for V and 4 bases for J; bases not matched to a gene: 6. The CDR3 has 12 residues. The V gene's germline CDR1 is SQVTM and CDR2 ANQGSEA. CDR3 in DNA: TGCAGCGCAGGGGGCCCTTCTTACGAGCAGTACTTC. It translates to CSAGGPSYEQYF.

The chain carries TRBV29-1 and TRBJ1-2; 9 nucleotides line up with TRBD1. J gave up 5 bases and V 6 bases, and 19 bases lay outside the gene matches. CDR3 length: 17 residues. Per the germline V gene, CDR1 is SQVTM and CDR2 is ANQGSEA. The CDR3 DNA reads as TGCAGCGTGAGGGATACAGGGGGCGCCGGGTATGAGTATGGCTACACCTTC. Amino acids: CSVRDTGGAGYEYGYTF. Using reference TRBV29-1 and TRBJ1-2 for the parts outside the CDR3, the full variable domain is SAVISQKPSRDICQRGTSLTIQCQVDSQVTMMFWYRQQPGQSLTLIATANQGSEATYESGFVIDKFPISRPNLTFSTLTVSNMSPEDSSIYLCSVRDTGGAGYEYGYTFGSGTRLTVV.

The count of this clone is one. This chain connects TRBV7-2 to TRBJ1-2; D gene ambiguous. The CDR3 has 14 residues. Germline CDR1 and CDR2: SGHTA and FQGNSA. V was cut by 6 bases and J by 5 bases, with 16 bases left in between. The CDR3 is CASRLTRGAYGYTF. CDR3 in DNA: TGTGCCAGCAGACTAACACGGGGAGCGTATGGCTACACCTTC.

The chain employs TRBV7-6 and TRBJ2-7; TRBD1 matches 7 bases. Looked up from germline, CDR1 is SGHVS and CDR2 is FNYEAQ. Germline trimming cut 5 bases from V and 0 bases from J; bases unmatched to any gene: 4. The CDR3 runs 14 residues. In DNA form, the CDR3 reads TGTGCCAGCAGCGCCGGGACAGACTCCTACGAGCAGTACTTC. This codes for CASSAGTDSYEQYF. The entire variable domain, with the rest obtained from reference TRBV7-6 and TRBJ2-7, is as follows: GAGVSQSPRYKVTKRGQDVALRCDPISGHVSLYWYRQALGQGPEFLTYFNYEAQQDKSGLPNDRFSAERPEGSISTLTIQRTEQRDSAMYRCASSAGTDSYEQYFGPGTRLTVT.

The chain joins TRBV28 to TRBJ2-7; 8 bases fit TRBD2. V lost 3 bases to trimming and J lost 5 bases; unmatched junction nucleotides: 9. Germline CDR1 MDHEN, CDR2 SYDVKM. The CDR3 has 15 amino acids. CDR3: CASSFYRTSRHEQYF. CDR3 DNA sequence: TGTGCCAGCAGTTTTTACAGGACTAGCCGCCACGAGCAGTACTTC.